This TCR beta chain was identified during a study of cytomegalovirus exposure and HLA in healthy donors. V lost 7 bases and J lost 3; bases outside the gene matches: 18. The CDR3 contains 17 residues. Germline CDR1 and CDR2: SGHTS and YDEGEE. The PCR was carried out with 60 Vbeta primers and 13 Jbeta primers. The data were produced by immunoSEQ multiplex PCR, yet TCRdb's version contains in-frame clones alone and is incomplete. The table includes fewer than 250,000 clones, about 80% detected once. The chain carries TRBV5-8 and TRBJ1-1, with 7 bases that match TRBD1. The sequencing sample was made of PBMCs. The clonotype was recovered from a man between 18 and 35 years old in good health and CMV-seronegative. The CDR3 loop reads CASSRGALGRPHTEAFF. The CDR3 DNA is TGTGCCAGCTCCAGGGGGGCGCTGGGACGTCCACACACTGAAGCTTTCTTT.